This is a list of T cell receptor beta chains from one sample in a study of blood T cell repertoires in COVID-19. Clones were read by immunoSEQ multiplex PCR, and TCRdb kept only the in-frame ones, dropping some. The table has some 350,000 clones, more than 75% seen once; the top ten hold around 3%. The sample consisted of peripheral blood. The receptors were sampled from a human donor in a cohort sampled during active COVID-19. Each CDR3 is given with its conserved first and last residue. Fields, in order: CDR3 protein, CDR3 DNA, clone size, J gene, D gene, V gene. D genes are given only for firm matches. For some rows the clone size is stated as once, few or many, or as a class when expanded; others skip it.

CDR3: CASSLGSGRDSYEQYF
DNA: TGCGCCAGCAGCTTGGGGTCCGGTAGAGACTCCTACGAGCAGTACTTC
size: .
J: TRBJ2-7
D: .
V: TRBV5-1

CDR3: CAWSLLLAEYTYNEQFF
DNA: TGTGCCTGGAGTCTGCTCCTGGCGGAGTATACCTACAATGAGCAGTTCTTC
size: .
J: TRBJ2-1
D: .
V: TRBV30

CDR3: CAISVAEYTEAFF
DNA: TGTGCCATCAGTGTTGCGGAGTACACTGAAGCTTTCTTT
size: .
J: TRBJ1-1
D: .
V: TRBV10-3

CDR3: CAWSKGEGNQPQHF
DNA: TGTGCCTGGAGTAAAGGTGAGGGCAATCAGCCCCAGCATTTT
size: .
J: TRBJ1-5
D: .
V: TRBV30

CDR3: CASSSGGGYEQYF
DNA: TGTGCCAGTAGTAGCGGGGGCGGCTACGAGCAGTACTTC
size: .
J: TRBJ2-7
D: .
V: TRBV19

CDR3: CASSEQGSQPQHF
DNA: TGTGCCAGTAGCGAACAGGGATCTCAGCCCCAGCATTTT
size: .
J: TRBJ1-5
D: .
V: TRBV19

CDR3: CAISPGTGFSGNTIYF
DNA: TGTGCCATCAGCCCCGGGACAGGATTTTCCGGAAACACCATATATTTT
size: .
J: TRBJ1-3
D: TRBD1
V: TRBV10-3

CDR3: CATFGTGRTDTQYF
DNA: TGTGCCACATTCGGGACAGGGAGGACAGATACGCAGTATTTT
size: .
J: TRBJ2-3
D: TRBD1
V: TRBV19

CDR3: CASSLDGGRSYNEQFF
DNA: TGTGCCAGCAGCTTAGACGGGGGGCGCTCCTACAATGAGCAGTTCTTC
size: .
J: TRBJ2-1
D: .
V: TRBV11-2

CDR3: CASSLIAVEGTDTQYF
DNA: TGTGCCAGCAGCCTTATCGCCGTAGAGGGCACAGATACGCAGTATTTT
size: .
J: TRBJ2-3
D: .
V: TRBV7-8

CDR3: CASSSTTGSLDGYTF
DNA: TGTGCCAGCAGCTCCACAACAGGGTCTTTGGATGGCTACACCTTC
size: .
J: TRBJ1-2
D: .
V: TRBV25-1

CDR3: CASSQDPDEQYF
DNA: TGTGCCAGCAGCCAAGATCCGGACGAGCAGTACTTC
size: .
J: TRBJ2-7
D: .
V: TRBV4-2

CDR3: CASSETGIGQPQHF
DNA: TGTGCCAGCAGTGAGACCGGGATTGGGCAGCCCCAGCATTTT
size: .
J: TRBJ1-5
D: .
V: TRBV6-1

CDR3: CASSVGLAGNEQYF
DNA: TGTGCCAGCAGTGTGGGACTAGCGGGGAACGAGCAGTACTTC
size: .
J: TRBJ2-7
D: TRBD2
V: TRBV2

CDR3: CASSLTSGGGQETQYF
DNA: TGTGCCAGCAGCTTAACTAGCGGGGGAGGTCAGGAGACCCAGTACTTC
size: .
J: TRBJ2-5
D: TRBD2
V: TRBV7-3

CDR3: CASTSGFGTEAFF
DNA: TGTGCCAGTACCTCCGGGTTTGGCACTGAAGCTTTCTTT
size: .
J: TRBJ1-1
D: .
V: TRBV19

CDR3: CASSRTGTQPQHF
DNA: TGTGCCAGCAGTCGGACAGGGACTCAGCCCCAGCATTTT
size: .
J: TRBJ1-5
D: TRBD1
V: TRBV12-3/TRBV12-4

CDR3: CASSSKPSGTNTGELFF
DNA: TGTGCCAGCAGCTCAAAGCCGAGCGGGACTAACACCGGGGAGCTGTTTTTT
size: .
J: TRBJ2-2
D: TRBD2
V: TRBV7-3

CDR3: CSVSGSTDEQYF
DNA: TGCAGCGTTTCCGGGAGCACAGACGAGCAGTACTTC
size: few
J: TRBJ2-7
D: .
V: TRBV29-1

CDR3: CASTKTSGSMYNEQFF
DNA: TGTGCCAGCACAAAGACTAGCGGGAGTATGTACAATGAGCAGTTCTTC
size: .
J: TRBJ2-1
D: TRBD2
V: TRBV27

CDR3: CASSQTWGGPVDNSPLHF
DNA: TGCGCCAGCAGCCAAACCTGGGGGGGTCCGGTGGATAATTCACCCCTCCACTTT
size: .
J: TRBJ1-6
D: .
V: TRBV4-1

CDR3: CASSLGPGGRGDTQYF
DNA: TGTGCCAGCAGCTTGGGCCCAGGGGGCAGGGGAGATACGCAGTATTTT
size: .
J: TRBJ2-3
D: TRBD1
V: TRBV5-4

CDR3: CASSGSETGSRHEQYF
DNA: TGTGCCAGCAGTGGGTCCGAGACAGGGTCAAGGCACGAGCAGTACTTC
size: .
J: TRBJ2-7
D: TRBD1
V: TRBV6-6

CDR3: CASSQGSSGRVGETQYF
DNA: TGTGCCAGCAGCCAAGGATCTAGCGGGAGGGTTGGGGAGACCCAGTACTTC
size: .
J: TRBJ2-5
D: TRBD2
V: TRBV4-2

CDR3: CASSIADRYTGELFF
DNA: TGTGCCAGTAGTATTGCGGACAGATACACCGGGGAGCTGTTTTTT
size: .
J: TRBJ2-2
D: .
V: TRBV19

CDR3: CAWLGTAQETQYF
DNA: TGTGCCTGGCTCGGGACAGCACAAGAGACCCAGTACTTC
size: .
J: TRBJ2-5
D: TRBD1
V: TRBV30

CDR3: CASSISPRPRYGYTF
DNA: TGTGCCAGTAGTATCTCTCCTCGTCCCCGGTATGGCTACACCTTC
size: .
J: TRBJ1-2
D: .
V: TRBV19

CDR3: CASSFTSGGNTDTQYF
DNA: TGTGCCAGCAGCTTTACTAGCGGGGGAAACACAGATACGCAGTATTTT
size: .
J: TRBJ2-3
D: TRBD2
V: TRBV3-1/TRBV3-2

CDR3: CASCTRRSPLHF
DNA: TGTGCCAGCTGTACTAGACGGTCACCCCTCCACTTT
size: .
J: TRBJ1-6
D: .
V: TRBV2

CDR3: CASSPVTTGQSGELFF
DNA: TGTGCCAGCAGTCCTGTGACGACAGGCCAGTCCGGGGAGCTGTTTTTT
size: .
J: TRBJ2-2
D: .
V: TRBV7-8

CDR3: CASNRQTRCSGANVLTF
DNA: TGCGCCAGCAACCGACAGACCAGATGCTCTGGGGCCAACGTCCTGACTTTC
size: .
J: TRBJ2-6
D: .
V: TRBV10-1

CDR3: CAWNTGTGGELFF
DNA: TGTGCCTGGAACACCGGGACTGGCGGGGAGCTGTTTTTT
size: .
J: TRBJ2-2
D: .
V: TRBV30

CDR3: CASSSGLAGGLDTQYF
DNA: TGCGCCAGCAGCTCGGGACTAGCGGGGGGGTTAGATACGCAGTATTTT
size: .
J: TRBJ2-3
D: TRBD2
V: TRBV5-1

CDR3: CASSTTSVREQYF
DNA: TGTGCCAGTAGTACGACTAGCGTGCGCGAGCAGTACTTC
size: .
J: TRBJ2-7
D: TRBD2
V: TRBV19

CDR3: CASSSTGYNSPLHF
DNA: TGCGCCAGCAGCTCCACAGGCTATAATTCACCCCTCCACTTT
size: .
J: TRBJ1-6
D: .
V: TRBV5-1

CDR3: CASSGFSADTQYF
DNA: TGTGCCAGCAGCGGGTTTAGCGCGGATACGCAGTATTTT
size: .
J: TRBJ2-3
D: .
V: TRBV5-4

CDR3: CASSPGQVLEQYF
DNA: TGTGCCAGCTCACCGGGACAGGTCCTCGAGCAGTACTTC
size: .
J: TRBJ2-7
D: TRBD1
V: TRBV18

CDR3: CASSYTGLLGDTQYF
DNA: TGTGCCAGCAGTTACACGGGACTCCTTGGGGATACGCAGTATTTT
size: .
J: TRBJ2-3
D: .
V: TRBV6-5

CDR3: CASSPRTGQDTEAFF
DNA: TGTGCCAGCAGCCCTCGGACAGGGCAGGACACTGAAGCTTTCTTT
size: .
J: TRBJ1-1
D: TRBD1
V: TRBV11-3

CDR3: CASSYPPASGGETQYF
DNA: TGTGCCAGCAGCTACCCGCCGGCTAGTGGAGGGGAGACCCAGTACTTC
size: .
J: TRBJ2-5
D: .
V: TRBV5-4

CDR3: CASSGRQVSTEAFF
DNA: TGTGCCAGCTCTGGGAGGCAGGTCTCCACTGAAGCTTTCTTT
size: .
J: TRBJ1-1
D: .
V: TRBV2

CDR3: CAQRPGANVLTF
DNA: TGTGCCCAGAGGCCTGGGGCCAACGTCCTGACTTTC
size: .
J: TRBJ2-6
D: .
V: TRBV30

CDR3: CASSSTQGARSPLHF
DNA: TGTGCCAGCAGTTCCACACAGGGGGCCCGTTCACCCCTCCACTTT
size: .
J: TRBJ1-6
D: TRBD1
V: TRBV6-5